These 5 T cell receptor beta chains came from one sample sequenced in a study of cytomegalovirus exposure and HLA in healthy donors. The PCR was carried out with 60 Vbeta primers and 13 Jbeta primers. Sequencing was performed with immunoSEQ multiplex PCR; in TCRdb, only in-frame clones are kept and a portion is missing. Seen here are roughly 190,000 clones, 70% to 75% observed once, and the top ten hold approximately 3%. Sequenced material: PBMCs. All receptors derive from a woman aged 30 to 39 in good health and CMV-seropositive.

This clone was observed a single time. V and J are TRBV9 and TRBJ2-6; D gene uncertain. V was pared by 2 bases and J by 0 bases, with 3 bases between. The CDR3 is 14 residues long. Per the germline V gene, CDR1 is SGDLS and CDR2 is YYNGEE. The CDR3 spells CASSVYSGANVLTF. The CDR3 nucleotides are TGTGCCAGCAGCGTGTACTCTGGGGCCAACGTCCTGACTTTC.

This clone has just one count. The chain employs TRBV4-1 and TRBJ1-2, with D tentatively TRBD1 (5 bases). V was trimmed by 1 base and J by 7 bases, leaving 13 bases between them. This CDR3 spans 14 amino acids. The V gene's germline CDR1 is MGHRA and CDR2 YSYEKL. The CDR3 spells CASSQGQGGSGYTF. As DNA, the CDR3 is TGCGCCAGCAGCCAAGGGCAGGGCGGTAGTGGCTACACCTTC.

This chain uses TRBV2 with TRBJ2-1; D is uncertain. The CDR3 totals 16 residues. Germline V lookup: CDR1 SNHLY, CDR2 FYNNEI. V shed 4 bases and J shed 0 bases, with 13 bases lying between them. CDR3: CASSGLAGSSYNEQFF. The CDR3 DNA reads as TGTGCCAGCAGTGGATTAGCCGGGTCCTCCTACAATGAGCAGTTCTTC.

CDR3 nucleotide sequence: TGCGCCAGCAGCCCGGGACAGGGGGATCAGCCCCAGCATTTT. This sequence encodes CASSPGQGDQPQHF. This chain joins TRBV10-1 and TRBJ1-5, with 11 bases that match TRBD1. The ends lost 6 bases at V and 5 bases at J; junction bases unmatched: 3. The length of the CDR3 is 14 residues. CDR1 and CDR2 from the germline V gene are WNHNN and SYGVQD (reference sequence).

The chain is built from TRBV7-2 and TRBJ1-3; D is undetermined. This CDR3 spans 13 amino acids. The germline gives CDR1 SGHTA, CDR2 FQGNSA. Trimming cost V 5 bases and J 3 bases, with 8 bases left between them. The CDR3 reads CASSPVHGNTIYF. In nucleotides, the CDR3 is TGTGCCAGCAGCCCAGTCCATGGAAACACCATATATTTT.